The TCR beta chain under discussion was sequenced for a study of T cell responses to AZD1222 COVID-19 vaccine. Study in general: Second doses that came at about 4 or about 12 weeks were put together. Overall study findings and caveats: Unmutated variant regions reportedly attract nearly half of all spike-specific TCRs.

The germline V gene encodes CDR1 SEHNR and CDR2 FQNEAQ (reference sequence). This CDR3 comprises 13 residues. Between the trimmed V and J ends, which lost 5 bases and 5 bases, there was a span of 13 bases. Of note for this clone: Its antigen is not known.

Generated by immunoSEQ multiplex PCR, the TCRdb table keeps only in-frame clones and is missing some. The data show around 190,000 clones, with around 94% seen just once and 1% to 1.5% held by the top ten. This receptor was identified in an adult in good health. This chain joins TRBV7-9 and TRBJ2-7; D gene ambiguous. The material was peripheral blood, obtained on day 0 of AZD1222 vaccination. For the CDR3, the DNA is TGTGCCAGCAGCCCCACAACTGGCGACGAGCAGTACTTC. Protein: CASSPTTGDEQYF. The variable domain in full, with the rest retrieved from reference TRBV7-9 and TRBJ2-7, is DTGVSQNPRHKITKRGQNVTFRCDPISEHNRLYWYRQTLGQGPEFLTYFQNEAQLEKSRLLSDRFSAERPKGSFSTLEIQRTEQGDSAMYLCASSPTTGDEQYFGPGTRLTVT.